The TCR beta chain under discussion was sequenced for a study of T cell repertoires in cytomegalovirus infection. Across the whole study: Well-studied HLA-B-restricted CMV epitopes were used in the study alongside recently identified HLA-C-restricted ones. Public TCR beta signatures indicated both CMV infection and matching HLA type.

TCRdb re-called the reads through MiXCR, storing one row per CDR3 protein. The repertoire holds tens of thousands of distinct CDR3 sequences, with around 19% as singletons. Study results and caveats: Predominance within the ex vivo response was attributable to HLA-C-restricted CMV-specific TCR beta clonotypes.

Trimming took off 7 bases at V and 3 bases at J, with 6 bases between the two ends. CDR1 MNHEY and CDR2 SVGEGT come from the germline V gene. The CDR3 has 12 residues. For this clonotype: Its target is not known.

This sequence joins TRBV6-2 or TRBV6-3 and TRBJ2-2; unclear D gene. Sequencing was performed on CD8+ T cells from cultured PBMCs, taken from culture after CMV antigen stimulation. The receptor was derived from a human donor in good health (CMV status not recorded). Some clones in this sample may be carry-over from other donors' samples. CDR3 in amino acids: CASTLHTGELFF. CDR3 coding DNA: TGTGCCAGCACCCTGCACACCGGGGAGCTGTTTTTT.